One sample yielded the 29 T cell receptor beta chains listed below, sequenced in a study of response to subunit inactivated influenza vaccine. TCRdb called the RT-PCR reads again in MiXCR, with one record for every CDR3 protein. The sample has about 520,000 distinct CDR3 sequences, about 25% seen once. The specimen comprised CD4+ T cells sorted from PBMCs, sampled approximately 5 days after vaccination. Receptors were obtained from a man aged 50 or older who received an inactivated influenza vaccine.

This clonotype showed up just a few times. The V and J genes are TRBV4-3 and TRBJ2-1; 7 bases fit TRBD1. J was trimmed by 9 bases and V by 0 bases; bases with no gene match: 5. Per germline, CDR1 LGHNA and CDR2 YSLEER. This CDR3 is built from 14 residues. CDR3 protein: CASSQDLGQFEQFF. As DNA, the CDR3 is TGCGCCAGCAGCCAAGATTTGGGACAGTTTGAGCAGTTCTTC.

This clonotype was counted only a few times. The chain joins TRBV24-1 to TRBJ2-5, with 8 bases matching TRBD1. V trimming: 6 bases; J trimming: 2 bases; junction bases outside the gene matches: 10. CDR1 is KGHDR and CDR2 is SFDVKD in the germline V gene. The CDR3 runs to 16 residues. CDR3 sequence: CATSQKGQGTQETQYF. CDR3 in DNA: TGTGCCACCAGTCAAAAAGGACAGGGCACTCAAGAGACCCAGTACTTC.

This rearrangement joins TRBV7-2 to TRBJ2-1, with D unresolved. Per the germline V gene, CDR1 is SGHTA and CDR2 is FQGNSA. V lost 2 bases and J 7 bases, leaving 15 bases between the germline ends. This CDR3 has 15 amino acids. The chain's CDR3 is CASSLSVDLWNEQFF. CDR3 DNA: TGTGCCAGCAGCTTATCTGTGGACCTATGGAATGAGCAGTTCTTC.

This clonotype was detected many times. This chain joins TRBV24-1 and TRBJ2-3; D is unclear. This CDR3 has 12 amino acids. CDR1 and CDR2 from the germline V gene are KGHDR and SFDVKD. Trimming cost V 0 bases and J 10 bases, with 7 bases left between them. CDR3 region: CATSDLIEAQYF. In nucleotides, the CDR3 is TGTGCCACCAGTGATTTGATCGAGGCGCAGTATTTT.

J is TRBJ2-3 and V is TRBV19, with unresolved D. Germline V CDR1 and CDR2: LNHDA, SQIVND (reference sequence). The CDR3 covers 13 residues. The V end lost 6 bases, the J end lost 13 bases, and 20 bases lay between the germline ends. The CDR3 sequence is CASRPTTVRFKYF. CDR3 nucleotide sequence: TGTGCCAGTAGACCCACGACCGTGCGATTTAAGTATTTT.

This chain links TRBV6-1 with TRBJ1-5; D uncertain. CDR3 length: 14 residues. V gave up 5 bases and J gave up 1 base, with 9 bases separating them. Germline assignment: CDR1 MNHNS and CDR2 SASEGT. This CDR3 reads CASSQLDSNQPQHF. CDR3 DNA sequence: TGTGCCAGCAGTCAATTGGACAGCAATCAGCCCCAGCATTTT.

With regard to this clonotype: The junction does not match germline at one end; this may be a read error. This sequence joins TRBV20-1 and TRBJ2-7; 8 bases are shared with TRBD2. The CDR3 contains 13 residues. The germline V gene has CDR1 DFQATT and CDR2 SNEGSKA (reference sequence). For the CDR3, the DNA is TGCAGTGTTAGACGGCTAGCGGGCGCCGAGCAGTACTTC. Translating it yields CSVRRLAGAEQYF.

This clonotype was counted only a few times. The chain combines TRBV12-3 or TRBV12-4 with TRBJ2-3, with a tentative D call TRBD1 (8 bases). The CDR3 has 20 amino acids. V was shortened by 6 bases and J by 0 bases, with 28 bases between the two germline ends. CDR3 sequence: CASRVSGGGQAKASTDTQYF. CDR3 DNA: TGTGCCAGCAGAGTTTCTGGGGGGGGACAGGCTAAGGCAAGCACAGATACGCAGTATTTT.

V gene TRBV4-1 combines with J gene TRBJ1-4; D gene ambiguous. The CDR3 runs to 15 residues. The V and J ends lost 1 base and 5 bases respectively, with 11 bases between them. CDR1 and CDR2 (germline): MGHRA, YSYEKL. Here the CDR3 reads CASSQAGLSNEKLFF. CDR3 coding DNA: TGCGCCAGCAGCCAAGCCGGCCTCTCCAATGAAAAACTGTTTTTT.

CDR3 nucleotides: TGTGCCAGCAGCTCTAACTCGCCTAACCCAGATACGCAGTATTTT. Translated: CASSSNSPNPDTQYF. The rearrangement joins TRBV7-9 to TRBJ2-3, with no clear D. V was clipped by 4 bases and J by 4 bases, with 15 bases between them. This CDR3 has 15 residues. Germline CDR1 reads SEHNR; CDR2 reads FQNEAQ (reference sequence). The full variable domain, its missing parts supplied by reference TRBV7-9 and TRBJ2-3, is DTGVSQNPRHKITKRGQNVTFRCDPISEHNRLYWYRQTLGQGPEFLTYFQNEAQLEKSRLLSDRFSAERPKGSFSTLEIQRTEQGDSAMYLCASSSNSPNPDTQYFGPGTRLTVL.

This clonotype was found a few times. The V and J genes are TRBV10-3 and TRBJ2-1; 9 bases line up with TRBD2. Per the germline V gene, CDR1 is ENHRY and CDR2 is SYGVKD. Losses at the gene ends were 4 bases for V and 7 bases for J; bases not matched to a gene: 8. The CDR3 totals 15 residues. The CDR3 here is CAISVSGGQPNEQFF. The CDR3 coding sequence is TGTGCCATCAGTGTTAGCGGGGGTCAGCCAAATGAGCAGTTCTTC.

The chain joins TRBV7-2 to TRBJ2-3, with D possibly being TRBD2 (5 bases). V lost 5 bases, J lost 7 bases, and 13 bases lay in between. The CDR3 is made up of 13 amino acids. The germline CDR1 and CDR2 sequences are SGHTA and FQGNSA. The CDR3 DNA reads as TGTGCCAGCAGCCCCGGGGTCCTTAATACGCAGTATTTT. Translated, it gives CASSPGVLNTQYF.

This clonotype was counted many times. The V and J genes are TRBV9 and TRBJ2-7, with D perhaps matching TRBD1 (5 bases). The CDR3 loop spans 14 amino acids. Germline V CDR1 and CDR2: SGDLS, YYNGEE. Trimming shortened V by 5 bases and J by 0 bases, and 12 bases separated the two germline ends. CDR3 sequence: CASSPRQSSYEQYF. The CDR3, as DNA: TGTGCCAGCAGTCCACGACAGAGCTCCTACGAGCAGTACTTC.

V and J are TRBV25-1 and TRBJ2-7; D is undetermined. V shed 2 bases and J shed 3 bases, with 14 bases lying between them. The length of the CDR3 is 15 residues. The V gene's germline CDR1 is MGHDK and CDR2 SYGVNS. CDR3 DNA: TGTGCCAGCAGTGAAAGAGTACCGGCCAACTACGAGCAGTACTTC. This gives the protein CASSERVPANYEQYF.

This clonotype was seen only a few times. The chain links TRBV20-1 to TRBJ2-7; the match to TRBD1 covers 7 bases. The V and J ends lost 0 bases and 5 bases, in that order; junction bases with no gene match: 10. The CDR3 extends over 15 amino acids. The germline V gene encodes CDR1 DFQATT and CDR2 SNEGSKA (reference sequence). The CDR3 DNA follows: TGCAGTGCTAGAGATCCGACAGGGTCAATAAACGAGCAGTACTTC. Its protein is CSARDPTGSINEQYF.

This rearrangement joins TRBV7-8 to TRBJ2-3; TRBD2 aligns across 9 bases. This CDR3 has 17 amino acids. The V gene end was trimmed by 7 bases and the J gene end by 2 bases; junction bases not matched to a gene: 13. CDR1 is SGHVS and CDR2 is FQNEAQ in the germline V gene. This CDR3 reads CASTSRRLAGYTDTQYF. The CDR3 DNA sequence: TGTGCCAGCACATCCCGACGCCTAGCGGGATACACAGATACGCAGTATTTT.

The gene calls are TRBV6-5 and TRBJ1-4; no clear D gene. The CDR3 spans 15 residues. V was pared by 3 bases and J by 8 bases, with 16 bases between. Germline CDR1 reads MNHEY; CDR2 reads SVGAGI. The CDR3: CASSYAGEASEKLFF. The CDR3 DNA is TGTGCCAGCAGTTATGCGGGCGAGGCAAGCGAAAAACTGTTTTTT.

V usage is TRBV20-1 and J usage is TRBJ2-3; the match to TRBD2 covers 7 bases. The CDR3 is 13 residues long. Germline CDR1 DFQATT, CDR2 SNEGSKA (reference sequence). V trimming: 6 bases; J trimming: 3 bases; junction bases outside the gene matches: 6. Here the CDR3 reads CSAAWGGTDTQYF. In nucleotides, the CDR3 is TGCAGTGCGGCGTGGGGGGGGACAGATACGCAGTATTTT.

This clonotype was found a few times. This CDR3 reads CSALGLAGATDTQYF. For the CDR3, the DNA is TGCAGTGCCTTGGGACTAGCGGGTGCCACAGATACGCAGTATTTT. V is TRBV20-1 and J is TRBJ2-3; TRBD2 aligns across 12 bases. The CDR3 runs to 15 residues. Germline CDR1 and CDR2: DFQATT and SNEGSKA (reference sequence). V gave up 6 bases and J gave up 2 bases; unmatched junction bases: 6.

This chain connects TRBV12-3 or TRBV12-4 to TRBJ2-5; 8 bases match TRBD2. V trimming: 5 bases; J trimming: 5 bases; junction bases outside the gene matches: 7. This CDR3 contains 14 residues. The CDR3 sequence is CASSGWTSFETQYF. CDR3 nucleotides: TGTGCCAGCAGTGGCTGGACTAGCTTTGAGACCCAGTACTTC.

This sequence joins TRBV29-1 and TRBJ1-4; D unresolved. Germline V gives CDR1 SQVTM, CDR2 ANQGSEA. The CDR3 extends over 13 amino acids. The V end was cut by 7 bases, the J end by 7 bases, with 16 bases between. This CDR3 is CSGRSARGEKLFF. For the CDR3, the DNA is TGCAGCGGGCGTTCTGCTCGCGGTGAAAAACTGTTTTTT. The whole variable domain, filled in from reference TRBV29-1 and TRBJ1-4, reads SAVISQKPSRDICQRGTSLTIQCQVDSQVTMMFWYRQQPGQSLTLIATANQGSEATYESGFVIDKFPISRPNLTFSTLTVSNMSPEDSSIYLCSGRSARGEKLFFGSGTQLSVL.

This chain uses TRBV25-1 with TRBJ2-1; D uncertain. The germline V and J ends were trimmed by 3 bases and 1 base, with 10 bases remaining between them. Germline V CDR1 and CDR2: MGHDK, SYGVNS. The CDR3 covers 15 residues. The CDR3 loop is CASSDSGRSYNEQFF. The CDR3 bases are TGTGCCAGCAGTGATAGTGGGCGGTCCTACAATGAGCAGTTCTTC.

The chain uses TRBV12-3 or TRBV12-4 and TRBJ1-1, with 8 bases fitting TRBD1. Germline trimming cut 6 bases from V and 3 bases from J; bases unmatched to any gene: 6. The CDR3 length is 14 residues. CDR3 coding DNA: TGTGCCAGCAGCCCGACAGGGGATCACACTGAAGCTTTCTTT. It codes for CASSPTGDHTEAFF.

The chain joins TRBV28 to TRBJ2-7, with D possibly being TRBD1 or TRBD2 (7 bases each). Germline V lookup: CDR1 MDHEN, CDR2 SYDVKM. V was clipped by 5 bases and J by 2 bases, with 16 bases between them. This CDR3 contains 15 residues. Written as DNA, the CDR3 is TGTGCCAGCAGTCCCGGGGGGACAGTTCCCTACGAGCAGTACTTC. Its translation: CASSPGGTVPYEQYF.

This sequence joins TRBV7-2 and TRBJ2-3, with TRBD2 matching over 9 bases. V was clipped by 6 bases and J by 0 bases; unmatched bases: 4. CDR1 SGHTA and CDR2 FQGNSA come from the germline V gene. This CDR3 has 15 residues. CDR3 protein: CASRETSGSTDTQYF. CDR3 coding DNA: TGTGCCAGCAGAGAAACTAGCGGGAGCACAGATACGCAGTATTTT.

This clonotype was found a few times. V usage is TRBV7-9 and J usage is TRBJ2-5; D is unclear. Germline V gene data show CDR1 as SEHNR and CDR2 as FQNEAQ (reference sequence). Trimming removed 1 base at V and 5 bases at J, with 5 bases between. The CDR3 length is 12 residues. Here the CDR3 reads CASSLEFETQYF. As DNA, the CDR3 is TGTGCCAGCAGCTTAGAATTTGAGACCCAGTACTTC.

The chain employs TRBV20-1 and TRBJ1-2, with 7 nucleotides matching TRBD1. The ends lost 5 bases at V and 8 bases at J; junction bases unmatched: 14. The CDR3 extends over 14 amino acids. Germline V gene lookup returns CDR1 DFQATT and CDR2 SNEGSKA (reference sequence). CDR3 sequence (DNA): TGCAGTGCTCCAACAGGGGAGTCGTCGGGCGGCTACACCTTC. Its protein product is CSAPTGESSGGYTF.

The V call is TRBV25-1, the J call TRBJ2-5; 11 nucleotides match TRBD2. In germline, CDR1 is MGHDK, CDR2 SYGVNS. Trimming cost V 2 bases and J 4 bases; bases outside gene matches: 6. The CDR3 runs 16 residues. For the CDR3, the DNA is TGTGCCAGCAGTGAAGGGGGAACTAGCGGGAGAGAGACCCAGTACTTC. It codes for CASSEGGTSGRETQYF.

This clonotype showed up just a few times. This chain uses TRBV10-3 with TRBJ2-1; D gene unclear. Trimming removed 2 bases at V and 2 bases at J, with 16 bases between. The CDR3 has 17 residues. The germline gives CDR1 ENHRY, CDR2 SYGVKD. DNA of the CDR3: TGTGCCATCAGTGAGCCGAGAGTGAGTTTCCCCTACAATGAGCAGTTCTTC. It specifies CAISEPRVSFPYNEQFF.